The present T cell receptor (beta chain) was sequenced within a study of chemoradiotherapy in HPV16-positive cancers. Background on the study: Functional T-cell assays on a couple of HPV16-positive patients' cells defined candidate HPV-specific clones and common TCR motifs. Study-wide results and caveats: In HPV16-positive patients, HPV-responsive T-cell expansion tracked better recurrence-free survival. Functional assays defining HPV-specific T cells used only a couple of HPV16-positive patients. Candidate HPV-specific clones and E7-related TCR motifs grew in tumor during treatment.

As concerns this clone: Antigen: not known.

Repertoires were generated with immunoSEQ multiplex PCR, while TCRdb's copy carries only in-frame clones and drops some. The sample includes about 22,000 clones, 70% to 90% of them seen just once. Germline V gives CDR1 SGHKS, CDR2 YYEKEE (reference sequence). The V and J ends lost 4 bases and 4 bases, in that order; junction bases with no gene match: 13. CDR3 length: 16 amino acids. This sequence was found in a human donor with HPV-associated anogenital cancer. V and J are TRBV5-5 and TRBJ1-1, with 7 bases matching TRBD1. The material sequenced was blood, taken from a patient who underwent chemoradiotherapy. CDR3 DNA: TGTGCCAGCAGCCCCAGAACGACAGGGCAGGCCACTGAAGCTTTCTTT. It is translated as CASSPRTTGQATEAFF.